Sequencing of this T cell receptor (beta chain) was carried out in a study of T cell changes during pregnancy in multiple sclerosis. The repertoire was sequenced with immunoSEQ multiplex PCR; TCRdb's copy has only in-frame clones and lacks some. Of 45,000 to 55,000 clones listed, 90% to 95% are singletons. This clone has a single count. The sequences come from CD8+ T cells from peripheral blood mononuclear cells, collected before pregnancy. This TCR was recovered from a female donor with multiple sclerosis, enrolled in a pregnancy study.

CDR3 protein: CASSPPRQGALSDTQYF. The CDR3 DNA is TGTGCCAGCAGCCCCCCCCGACAGGGTGCCCTTTCAGATACGCAGTATTTT. J is TRBJ2-3 and V is TRBV7-9; the match to TRBD1 covers 7 bases. This CDR3 comprises 17 residues. CDR1 and CDR2 (germline): SEHNR, FQNEAQ (reference sequence). With 5 bases clipped from V and 4 bases from J, the junction kept 15 bases outside the gene matches. Supplemented by reference TRBV7-9 and TRBJ2-3, the full variable domain reads DTGVSQNPRHKITKRGQNVTFRCDPISEHNRLYWYRQTLGQGPEFLTYFQNEAQLEKSRLLSDRFSAERPKGSFSTLEIQRTEQGDSAMYLCASSPPRQGALSDTQYFGPGTRLTVL.